This record looks at one T cell receptor beta chain sequence and its context. This CDR3 has 13 residues. With 4 bases clipped from V and 14 bases from J, the junction kept 11 bases outside the gene matches. Germline-derived CDR1 and CDR2 are LNHDA and SQIVND (reference sequence). This sample stems from a study of blood T cell repertoires in COVID-19. Background on the study: The United States, Italy and Spain were the sources of the acute and convalescent COVID-19 samples. Sources were T cells, B-cell-depleted T cells, or PBMCs; the material itself was cDNA or gDNA.

Original data processing: Scientists estimated how many nucleated cells there were by amplifying reference gene primers. The repertoire was sequenced with immunoSEQ multiplex PCR; TCRdb's copy has only in-frame clones and lacks some. V, J and clone size reflect that table, while D and trimming were determined from the DNA. Among some 43,000 clones listed, about 87% were seen once. The V gene is TRBV19, the J gene TRBJ2-1, with 7 bases aligning to TRBD2. Material: peripheral blood. The clonotype originates from a human donor in a cohort sampled during active COVID-19. The CDR3 sequence: CASSTQAGGGKFF. CDR3 DNA sequence: TGTGCCAGTAGTACTCAGGCCGGGGGAGGGAAGTTCTTC.